This TCR beta chain was sequenced during a study of CD8 T cells in ankylosing spondylitis. Findings and caveats of the study: Made up of eight highly homologous variants, a TCR beta motif appeared characteristic of ankylosing spondylitis blood. Disease-linked clones were CD8+ and relatively rare in peripheral blood.

Each CDR3 protein is one row after TCRdb ran MiXCR on the 5' RACE reads. The repertoire has 150,000 to 200,000 distinct CDR3 sequences, roughly 13% of them found once; the top ten carry about 15%. Losses at the gene ends were 4 bases for V and 4 bases for J; bases not matched to a gene: 7. Germline V gene lookup returns CDR1 MGHRA and CDR2 YSYEKL. The CDR3 totals 15 residues. This clonotype was counted only a few times. What it recognizes is unknown. The clonotype originates from a male donor with ankylosing spondylitis or in good health (not recorded which). The sequencing sample was made of blood, either unsorted or a sorted T cell fraction (not recorded which). The V call is TRBV4-1, the J call TRBJ2-3; 8 bases are a match to TRBD1. DNA of the CDR3: TGCGCCAGCAGCCCCCGGACAGGGTACCCAGATACGCAGTATTTT. It translates to CASSPRTGYPDTQYF.